The 12 T cell receptor beta chains given below trace back to one sample, sequenced in a study of T cell responses to AZD1222 COVID-19 vaccine. Assay used: immunoSEQ multiplex PCR; TCRdb lists only in-frame clones, some missing. The sample lists 25,000 to 35,000 clones, roughly nine tenths occurring once. Sequences were derived from peripheral blood, sampled on day 0 of AZD1222 vaccination. The receptors originated from an adult in good health.

The rearrangement uses TRBV5-1 and TRBJ2-5; 9 nucleotides align to TRBD2. Germline V gives CDR1 SGHRS, CDR2 YFSETQ. The CDR3 is 15 amino acids. V trimming: 4 bases; J trimming: 0 bases; junction bases outside the gene matches: 4. The CDR3 DNA sequence: TGCGCCAGCAGCGTTAGCGGGAGCAACCAAGAGACCCAGTACTTC. As protein: CASSVSGSNQETQYF.

This chain joins TRBV11-2 and TRBJ2-7; a weak D match, TRBD1 (5 bases). This CDR3 has 17 amino acids. Trimming cost V 1 base and J 0 bases, with 16 bases left between them. Germline values: CDR1 SGHAT, CDR2 FQNNGV. CDR3 sequence: CASSLARRRVSSYEQYF. The DNA of the CDR3 is TGTGCCAGCAGCTTAGCCCGTCGCAGGGTGAGCTCCTACGAGCAGTACTTC.

This chain joins TRBV5-4 and TRBJ2-3, with 7 bases aligning to TRBD1. V was clipped by 4 bases and J by 3 bases; unmatched bases: 11. CDR1 and CDR2 from the germline V gene are SGHNT and YYREEE (reference sequence). This CDR3 contains 16 residues. CDR3 protein: CASSPRTGVVTDTQYF. CDR3 in DNA: TGTGCCAGCAGCCCTCGGACAGGTGTGGTAACAGATACGCAGTATTTT.

This clone was observed a few times. The chain links TRBV6-5 to TRBJ1-1; no clear D. V lost 2 bases and J lost 3, with 7 bases in between. Germline V gene lookup returns CDR1 MNHEY and CDR2 SVGAGI. This CDR3 has 13 amino acids. The CDR3 is CASSYQGHTEAFF. The DNA for the CDR3 is TGTGCCAGCAGTTACCAAGGGCACACTGAAGCTTTCTTT.

This chain joins TRBV19 and TRBJ1-5; TRBD1 might be the D (5 bases). With 7 bases removed from V and 1 base from J, the gap between germline ends came to 14 bases. Germline CDR1 LNHDA, CDR2 SQIVND (reference sequence). This CDR3 has 15 residues. DNA for the CDR3: TGTGCCAGTACCTCGGGAAGGGGAAGCAATCAGCCCCAGCATTTT. This gives the protein CASTSGRGSNQPQHF.

This chain uses TRBV6-5 with TRBJ2-3; no clear D gene. Germline V CDR1 and CDR2: MNHEY, SVGAGI. Trimming took 6 bases from V and 5 from J, leaving 6 bases between them. The CDR3 is made up of 11 amino acids. The CDR3 DNA reads TGTGCCAGCAGCTCGCTAGATACGCAGTATTTT. This codes for CASSSLDTQYF.

The chain joins TRBV6-8 to TRBJ1-1; 8 bases line up with TRBD1. The CDR3 loop spans 13 amino acids. CDR1 is MNHGY and CDR2 is SAAAGT in the germline V gene. The junction had 2 bases not matched to a gene; V was cut back by 4 bases and J by 4 bases. Here the CDR3 reads CASSWTGRTEAFF. The CDR3 DNA follows: TGTGCCAGCAGTTGGACAGGGCGCACTGAAGCTTTCTTT.

This sequence joins TRBV7-9 and TRBJ2-7, with 10 bases lining up with TRBD1. This CDR3 is 14 amino acids long. CDR1 is SEHNR and CDR2 is FQNEAQ in the germline V gene (reference sequence). J lost 4 bases, V lost 5 bases, and 5 bases had no gene match. The CDR3 DNA reads TGTGCCAGCAGCAAAAGGGGACAGGGGTACGAGCAGTACTTC. This gives the protein CASSKRGQGYEQYF.

This sequence joins TRBV7-2 and TRBJ1-5; D uncertain. V dropped 5 bases and J dropped 3 bases, with 5 bases sitting between them. Germline CDR1 and CDR2: SGHTA and FQGNSA. This CDR3 is built from 12 residues. This CDR3 is CASSQPNQPQHF. The CDR3, as DNA: TGTGCCAGCAGCCAACCCAATCAGCCCCAGCATTTT.

The table lists this clone with a count of one. This rearrangement joins TRBV7-8 to TRBJ1-3; 7 bases agree with TRBD1. V was pared by 1 base and J by 0 bases, with 0 bases of the junction left unmatched. CDR3 length: 15 residues. Germline V gives CDR1 SGHVS, CDR2 FQNEAQ. CDR3 coding DNA: TGTGCCAGCAGCTTAGGGGACAGCTCTGGAAACACCATATATTTT. It encodes CASSLGDSSGNTIYF.

In its sample, this clone is medium-sized. The chain links TRBV7-2 to TRBJ1-6; 7 nucleotides align to TRBD1. The V segment lost 5 bases and the J segment 7 bases; nucleotides outside the gene matches: 8. CDR1 is SGHTA, CDR2 FQGNSA, per germline. The length of the CDR3 is 15 residues. The DNA of the CDR3 is TGTGCCAGCAGCCCCTCTCAGGGGGGGAATTCACCCCTCCACTTT. Translating gives CASSPSQGGNSPLHF.

This chain links TRBV11-2 with TRBJ2-1; 7 nucleotides line up with TRBD2. The CDR3 covers 18 residues. The V gene end was trimmed by 2 bases and the J gene end by 4 bases; junction bases not matched to a gene: 14. Germline V gene lookup returns CDR1 SGHAT and CDR2 FQNNGV. CDR3: CASSLLAATSRLYNEQFF. Here the CDR3 DNA reads TGTGCCAGCAGCTTATTAGCTGCGACTAGCCGCCTATACAATGAGCAGTTCTTC.